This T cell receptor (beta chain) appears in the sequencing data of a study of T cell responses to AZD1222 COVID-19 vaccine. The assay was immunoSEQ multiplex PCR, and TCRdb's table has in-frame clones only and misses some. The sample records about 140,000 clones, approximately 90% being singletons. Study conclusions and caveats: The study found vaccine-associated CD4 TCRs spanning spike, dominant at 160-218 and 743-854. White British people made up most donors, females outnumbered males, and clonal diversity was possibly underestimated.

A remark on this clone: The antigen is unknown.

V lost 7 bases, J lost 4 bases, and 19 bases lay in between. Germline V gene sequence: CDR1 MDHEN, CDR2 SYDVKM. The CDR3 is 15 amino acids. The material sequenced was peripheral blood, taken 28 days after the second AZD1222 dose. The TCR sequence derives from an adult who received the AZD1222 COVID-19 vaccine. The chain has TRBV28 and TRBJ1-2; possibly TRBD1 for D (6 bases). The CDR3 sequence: CASNKSRGAPYGYTF. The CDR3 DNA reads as TGTGCCAGCAATAAAAGTCGGGGGGCGCCCTATGGCTACACCTTC.